This is a list of T cell receptor beta chains from one sample in a study of blood T cell repertoires in COVID-19. Here immunoSEQ multiplex PCR was the method, and the copy in TCRdb shows in-frame clones only, minus some. The sample shows 250,000 to 300,000 clones, 80% to 90% of them seen only once. Sequences were obtained from peripheral blood. The receptors here all came from a woman between 65 and 79 years old with acute or convalescent COVID-19. Each CDR3 is given with its conserved first and last residue. Fields, in order: V gene, CDR3 protein.

v_call: TRBV7-9
cdr3_aa: CASSPGQGRMNTEAFF

v_call: TRBV9
cdr3_aa: CASSVASGGPGELFF

v_call: TRBV6-5
cdr3_aa: CASTPNPSGLGFF

v_call: TRBV7-9
cdr3_aa: CASSFRTKEFTDTQYF

v_call: TRBV25-1
cdr3_aa: CASKRGNTQYF

v_call: TRBV5-1
cdr3_aa: CASSLLRLGETQYF

v_call: TRBV11-3
cdr3_aa: CASSLMGLRTDTQYF

v_call: TRBV5-8
cdr3_aa: CASSFIGTGNEKLFF

v_call: TRBV7-9
cdr3_aa: CASSSGSRGHEQYF

v_call: TRBV10-1
cdr3_aa: CATDPPGWEEKLFF

v_call: TRBV15
cdr3_aa: CATSRDSGWLYGYTF

v_call: TRBV6-5
cdr3_aa: CASSRTDSYEQYF

v_call: TRBV30
cdr3_aa: CAWSEQGEEQYF

v_call: TRBV5-1
cdr3_aa: CASSLGRSGNTEAFF

v_call: TRBV2
cdr3_aa: CASSGRLVTDTQYF

v_call: TRBV6-9
cdr3_aa: CASGDSLLYGYTF